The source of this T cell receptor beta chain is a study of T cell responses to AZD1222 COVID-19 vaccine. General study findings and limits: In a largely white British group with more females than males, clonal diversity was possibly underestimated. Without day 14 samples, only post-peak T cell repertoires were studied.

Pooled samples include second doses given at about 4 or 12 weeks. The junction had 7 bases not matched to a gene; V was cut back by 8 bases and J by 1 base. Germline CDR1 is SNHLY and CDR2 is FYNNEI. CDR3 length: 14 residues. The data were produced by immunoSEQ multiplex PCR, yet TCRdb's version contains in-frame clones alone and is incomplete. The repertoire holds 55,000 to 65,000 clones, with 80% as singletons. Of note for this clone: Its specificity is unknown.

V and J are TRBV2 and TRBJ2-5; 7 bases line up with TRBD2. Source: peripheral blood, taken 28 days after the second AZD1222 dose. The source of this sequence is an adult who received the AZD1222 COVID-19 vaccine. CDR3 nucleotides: TGTGCCAGCCTCCGCCGGGAGGCCCAAGAGACCCAGTACTTC. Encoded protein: CASLRREAQETQYF.